These 30 T cell receptor beta chains were sequenced from one sample in a study of Ad26.COV2.S vaccination and SARS-CoV-2 variants. Sequencing used immunoSEQ multiplex PCR; TCRdb keeps in-frame clones, though not all of them. The data contain about 260,000 clones, around 88% of them seen just once; the ten biggest clones take up 2.9%. The sample's treatment: 15 to 20 received Ad26.COV2.S at low or high dose, single or two shots; 5 received placebo; per-sample allocation not given. Collection of samples fell on day 63 after the first vaccine or placebo injection. The sample was peripheral blood, taken in a trial of Ad26.COV2.S vaccine versus placebo. These receptors originate from a person between 18 and 60 years old who received the Ad26.COV2.S COVID-19 vaccine or a placebo.

V gene TRBV6-2 or TRBV6-3 combines with J gene TRBJ2-1, with TRBD2 matching over 8 bases. Trimming took 5 bases from V and 7 from J; bases not matched to a gene: 4. Germline values: CDR1 MNHEY, CDR2 SVGEGT. This CDR3 spans 13 amino acids. The CDR3 DNA follows: TGTGCCAGCAGTAGGACTAGCCTAAATGAGCAGTTCTTC. Translated: CASSRTSLNEQFF.

This chain links TRBV7-2 with TRBJ2-1; 8 nucleotides align to TRBD2. The CDR3 has 15 residues. Looked up from germline, CDR1 is SGHTA and CDR2 is FQGNSA. V lost 2 bases and J lost 7; bases outside the gene matches: 7. Here the CDR3 DNA reads TGTGCCAGCAGCTTAAGGGTCGGGGGGGAGAATGAGCAGTTCTTC. Residues: CASSLRVGGENEQFF.

The chain is built from TRBV7-9 and TRBJ2-3; 7 bases match TRBD2. Germline values: CDR1 SEHNR, CDR2 FQNEAQ (reference sequence). After removal of 4 bases from V and 6 bases from J, the junction contained 10 bases not matched to a gene. The CDR3 spans 15 residues. This CDR3 is CASSSGTTLMDTQYF. CDR3 bases: TGTGCCAGCAGCTCAGGGACTACTTTGATGGATACGCAGTATTTT.

The J gene is TRBJ2-6, the V gene TRBV6-1; D ambiguous. The CDR3 is 16 amino acids. V lost 2 bases and J lost 0, with 8 bases in between. Germline assignment: CDR1 MNHNS and CDR2 SASEGT. Written as DNA, the CDR3 is TGTGCCAGCAGTGAAACGGCAGCCTCTGGGGCCAACGTCCTGACTTTC. Amino acids: CASSETAASGANVLTF.

The chain links TRBV12-3 or TRBV12-4 to TRBJ2-1; D perhaps matches TRBD2 (6 bases). The germline V and J ends were trimmed by 4 bases and 4 bases, with 8 bases remaining between them. CDR3 size: 13 residues. CDR3 DNA sequence: TGTGCCAGCAGTTCCGGACTATACAATGAGCAGTTCTTC. Translation: CASSSGLYNEQFF.

The rearrangement joins TRBV3-1 (or the pseudogene TRBV3-2) to TRBJ2-5; the D is unclear. The germline CDR1 and CDR2 sequences are LGHDT and YNNKEL (reference sequence). Deletions cut 2 bases from V and 8 bases from J, with 6 bases between. The CDR3 totals 11 residues. CDR3 bases: TGTGCCAGCAGCCAATCGCCCACCCAGTACTTC. Protein: CASSQSPTQYF.

The chain has TRBV19 and TRBJ2-1; TRBD2 matches 8 bases. Germline CDR1 LNHDA, CDR2 SQIVND (reference sequence). The ends lost 7 bases at V and 4 bases at J; junction bases unmatched: 3. The CDR3 consists of 13 residues. CDR3 in DNA: TGTGCCAGTAATACGGGGGGGTACAATGAGCAGTTCTTC. Amino acid sequence: CASNTGGYNEQFF.

The chain is built from TRBV10-1 and TRBJ2-1; D may be TRBD1 (5 bases). Germline V CDR1 and CDR2: WNHNN, SYGVQD (reference sequence). V dropped 4 bases and J dropped 4 bases, with 8 bases sitting between them. The CDR3 contains 13 residues. The CDR3 reads CASSGAGYNEQFF. In DNA, the CDR3 is TGCGCCAGCAGTGGGGCAGGGTACAATGAGCAGTTCTTC.

The V and J genes are TRBV7-2 and TRBJ2-3; 14 bases match TRBD2. Germline lookup yields CDR1 SGHTA and CDR2 FQGNSA. The J segment lost 6 bases and the V segment lost 5 bases, leaving 7 bases of the junction unmatched. The CDR3 extends over 16 amino acids. The CDR3 coding sequence is TGTGCCAGCAGCCAGACTAGCGGGGGGGCTGAGGATACGCAGTATTTT. This codes for CASSQTSGGAEDTQYF. Full variable domain (missing parts from reference TRBV7-2 and TRBJ2-3): GAGVSQSPSNKVTEKGKDVELRCDPISGHTALYWYRQSLGQGLEFLIYFQGNSAPDKSGLPSDRFSAERTGGSVSTLTIQRTQQEDSAVYLCASSQTSGGAEDTQYFGPGTRLTVL.

In DNA, the CDR3 is TGCGCCAGCAGCCAAGATCAGACTAACTATGGCTACACCTTC. Its translation: CASSQDQTNYGYTF. The rearrangement joins TRBV4-1 to TRBJ1-2, with D unclear. The CDR3 is 14 amino acids. The germline V gene encodes CDR1 MGHRA and CDR2 YSYEKL. V lost 0 bases to trimming and J lost 0 bases, with 5 bases between them.

This chain connects TRBV7-2 to TRBJ2-3; 7 bases are a match to TRBD1. Trimming cost V 4 bases and J 6 bases; bases outside gene matches: 7. Germline-derived CDR1 and CDR2 are SGHTA and FQGNSA. This CDR3 region has 14 residues. CDR3 sequence: CASSWDSRVDTQYF. DNA of the CDR3: TGTGCCAGCAGCTGGGACAGTAGGGTTGATACGCAGTATTTT.

This chain joins TRBV2 and TRBJ2-1; 11 positions match TRBD2. The CDR3 has 16 residues. Germline CDR1 reads SNHLY; CDR2 reads FYNNEI. V gave up 5 bases and J gave up 7 bases; unmatched junction bases: 10. CDR3 region: CASSRLAGGLGNEQFF. The CDR3 DNA is TGTGCCAGCAGTAGATTAGCGGGAGGGCTGGGGAATGAGCAGTTCTTC.

The rearrangement uses TRBV7-2 and TRBJ2-1, with 11 bases lining up with TRBD2. Unmatched junction bases numbered 6, after V lost 5 bases and J lost 6 bases. Germline V gene lookup returns CDR1 SGHTA and CDR2 FQGNSA. The CDR3 spans 15 residues. CDR3 coding DNA: TGTGCCAGCAGCGCCCTAGCGGGAGGTAGCAATGAGCAGTTCTTC. This sequence encodes CASSALAGGSNEQFF. Full variable domain (rest looked up from reference TRBV7-2 and TRBJ2-1): GAGVSQSPSNKVTEKGKDVELRCDPISGHTALYWYRQSLGQGLEFLIYFQGNSAPDKSGLPSDRFSAERTGGSVSTLTIQRTQQEDSAVYLCASSALAGGSNEQFFGPGTRLTVL.

The chain joins TRBV12-3 or TRBV12-4 to TRBJ1-6; D not certain. Trimming took off 6 bases at V and 9 bases at J, with 12 bases between the two ends. The CDR3 is 13 residues long. CDR3 coding DNA: TGTGCCAGCAGCCTGGAAGGGATTTCACCCCTCCACTTT. Amino acids: CASSLEGISPLHF.

This sequence joins TRBV5-1 and TRBJ2-2, with D maybe TRBD2 (6 bases). Germline-derived CDR1 and CDR2 are SGHRS and YFSETQ. Trimming left V 4 bases short and J 3 bases short, with 19 bases between. This CDR3 comprises 17 residues. The CDR3 DNA follows: TGCGCCAGCAGCCTGTTGGCTAGCGTTGGTTACACCGGGGAGCTGTTTTTT. Its protein product is CASSLLASVGYTGELFF.

The V call is TRBV7-2, the J call TRBJ1-6, with D tentatively TRBD1 (6 bases). The V end was cut by 5 bases, the J end by 10 bases, with 18 bases between. The CDR3 contains 15 residues. Germline assignment: CDR1 SGHTA and CDR2 FQGNSA. The CDR3 loop reads CASSPRGGVASPLHF. The CDR3 DNA sequence: TGTGCCAGCAGCCCCAGGGGAGGGGTCGCCTCACCCCTCCACTTT.

The chain recombines TRBV6-2 or TRBV6-3 with TRBJ1-1; tentatively, D is TRBD1 (6 bases). This CDR3 is built from 13 residues. V lost 5 bases and J lost 7, with 14 bases in between. The germline V gene has CDR1 MNHEY and CDR2 SVGEGT. The CDR3 protein is CASSQGPTGEAFF. The DNA for the CDR3 is TGTGCCAGCAGTCAGGGGCCCACGGGTGAAGCTTTCTTT.

The chain uses TRBV3-1 (or the pseudogene TRBV3-2) and TRBJ2-1; D is ambiguous. Germline V CDR1 and CDR2: LGHDT, YNNKEL (reference sequence). V was trimmed by 2 bases and J by 0 bases, leaving 8 bases between them. The CDR3 loop spans 15 amino acids. For the CDR3, the DNA is TGTGCCAGCAGCCAAACAGACCTCTCCTACAATGAGCAGTTCTTC. It is translated as CASSQTDLSYNEQFF.

This sequence joins TRBV7-8 and TRBJ1-3, with 7 bases matching TRBD1. The V and J ends lost 5 bases and 0 bases, in that order; junction bases with no gene match: 10. Germline lookup yields CDR1 SGHVS and CDR2 FQNEAQ. The CDR3 has 17 residues. The CDR3 sequence: CASSRRQGVSSGNTIYF. CDR3 nucleotide sequence: TGTGCCAGCAGCAGACGACAGGGTGTCTCCTCTGGAAACACCATATATTTT.

The V gene is TRBV9, the J gene TRBJ1-6; no definite D call. The CDR3 loop spans 15 amino acids. Trimming stripped 0 bases from V and 6 bases from J, with 10 bases between. Germline assignment: CDR1 SGDLS and CDR2 YYNGEE. In DNA form, the CDR3 reads TGTGCCAGCAGCGTAGAGGCAGGTTTTAATTCACCCCTCCACTTT. Residues: CASSVEAGFNSPLHF.

The V and J genes are TRBV6-2 or TRBV6-3 and TRBJ2-1; 9 nucleotides line up with TRBD2. Germline V CDR1 and CDR2: MNHEY, SVGEGT. J was trimmed by 0 bases and V by 2 bases; bases with no gene match: 5. The CDR3 has 17 residues. The CDR3 DNA follows: TGTGCCAGCAGTTACGAGGCGGGAGGGAGCTCCTACAATGAGCAGTTCTTC. This gives the protein CASSYEAGGSSYNEQFF.

This chain joins TRBV7-9 and TRBJ2-5; 10 nucleotides line up with TRBD2. V was pared by 3 bases and J by 5 bases, with 3 bases of the junction left unmatched. In germline, CDR1 is SEHNR, CDR2 FQNEAQ (reference sequence). CDR3 length equals 14 residues. CDR3 in amino acids: CASSFALAGETQYF. DNA of the CDR3: TGTGCCAGCAGCTTCGCACTAGCGGGGGAGACCCAGTACTTC.

The chain combines TRBV11-2 with TRBJ2-7; D is possibly TRBD2 (6 bases). CDR3 length: 16 residues. Germline-derived CDR1 and CDR2 are SGHAT and FQNNGV. Trimming shortened V by 1 base and J by 4 bases, and 17 bases separated the two germline ends. CDR3 nucleotide sequence: TGTGCCAGCAGCTTAGCCGGGGGAGGAAACCCTTACGAGCAGTACGTC. Encoded protein: CASSLAGGGNPYEQYV.

The rearrangement joins TRBV7-9 to TRBJ2-7; D perhaps matches TRBD1 (6 bases). The CDR3 spans 13 residues. Deletions cut 0 bases from V and 7 bases from J, with 10 bases between. The germline V gene encodes CDR1 SEHNR and CDR2 FQNEAQ (reference sequence). CDR3 sequence reads: CASSLAGALEQYF. The CDR3 DNA is TGTGCCAGCAGCTTAGCGGGGGCGTTGGAGCAGTACTTC.

The chain links TRBV18 to TRBJ2-4, with no clear D. Trimming cost V 2 bases and J 3 bases, with 8 bases left between them. Germline CDR1 and CDR2: KGHSH and LQKENI. The CDR3 extends over 14 amino acids. The CDR3 protein is CASSPYSSKNIQYF. CDR3 nucleotide sequence: TGTGCCAGCTCACCATATTCTAGCAAAAACATTCAGTACTTC.

The V and J genes are TRBV5-6 and TRBJ1-6, with a weak D call TRBD1 (5 bases). CDR3 length: 15 residues. Germline assignment: CDR1 SGHDT and CDR2 YYEEEE. Trimming took off 5 bases at V and 8 bases at J, with 17 bases between the two ends. The CDR3 coding sequence is TGTGCCAGCAGTAATGTATGGGGCGGGGATTCACCCCTCCACTTT. As protein: CASSNVWGGDSPLHF.

The chain employs TRBV7-9 and TRBJ1-6, with no clear D. Trimming stripped 1 base from V and 7 bases from J, with 8 bases between. This CDR3 comprises 14 residues. Germline V lookup: CDR1 SEHNR, CDR2 FQNEAQ (reference sequence). In DNA, the CDR3 is TGTGCCAGCAGCTTAGACAGCCTAAATTCACCCCTCCACTTT. Translating gives CASSLDSLNSPLHF.

This clone has only a few counts. V gene TRBV4-2 combines with J gene TRBJ2-5; weak D call: TRBD1 (5 bases). This CDR3 has 14 residues. Germline values: CDR1 LGHNA, CDR2 YNFKEQ. Deletions cut 1 base from V and 3 bases from J, with 9 bases between. In DNA, the CDR3 is TGTGCCAGCAGCCAAGCAGGACATAAAGAGACCCAGTACTTC. The encoded protein is CASSQAGHKETQYF.

CDR3: CATSRAGQRNQPQHF. The CDR3 region has the DNA TGTGCCACCAGCAGAGCCGGACAGCGCAATCAGCCCCAGCATTTT. The V call is TRBV15, the J call TRBJ1-5; D may be TRBD1 (6 bases). CDR1 is LNHNV and CDR2 is YYDKDF in the germline V gene (reference sequence). Trimming removed 1 base from V and 2 bases from J, with 9 bases in between. This CDR3 is built from 15 residues.

This clone has only one observation. The rearrangement joins TRBV13 to TRBJ1-2; maybe TRBD1 (5 bases). The V gene lost 0 bases and the J gene lost 7 bases, with 9 bases spanning the gap. CDR3 length equals 13 residues. CDR1 PRHDT and CDR2 FYEKMQ come from the germline V gene (reference sequence). Here the CDR3 DNA reads TGTGCCAGCAGCTTAGGCCAGGGAACTGGCTACACCTTC. Its translation: CASSLGQGTGYTF.